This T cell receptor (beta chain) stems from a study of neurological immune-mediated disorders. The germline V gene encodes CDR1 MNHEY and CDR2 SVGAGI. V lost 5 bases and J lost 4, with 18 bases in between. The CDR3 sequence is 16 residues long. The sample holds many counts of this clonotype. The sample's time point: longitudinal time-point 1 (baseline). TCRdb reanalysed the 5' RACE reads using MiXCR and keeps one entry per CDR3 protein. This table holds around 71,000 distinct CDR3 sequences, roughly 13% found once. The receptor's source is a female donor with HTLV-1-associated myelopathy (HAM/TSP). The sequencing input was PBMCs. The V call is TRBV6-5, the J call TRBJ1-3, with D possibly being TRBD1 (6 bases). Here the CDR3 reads CASSTYSLGGGNTIYF. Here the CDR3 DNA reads TGTGCCAGCAGTACATACTCACTCGGGGGCGGAAACACCATATATTTT.